The sample holds many counts of the clone carrying this T cell receptor beta chain. This record comes from a study of low-dose radiotherapy and immunotherapy resistance in tumors. Study-level background: Cohort 1 was treated with 0.5 Gy per fraction at 2-week intervals, amounting to 6.5 Gy overall. Cyclophosphamide was given intravenously at 200 mg/m2 every two weeks, and each dose came one day before radiation and immunotherapy.

Germline V gene sequence: CDR1 SEHNR, CDR2 FQNEAQ (reference sequence). This CDR3 contains 13 residues. Trimming pared 2 bases from V and 7 bases from J, leaving 11 bases between. TRAV- and TRBV-specific primers, spanning alpha and beta chains, primed first-strand cDNA. It was with a constant-region primer and a V-primer adapter that TCRs were amplified over about 20 PCR cycles. Isolated mRNA underwent amplification by in vitro transcription. TCRdb reanalysed the reads using MiXCR and keeps one entry per CDR3 protein. The sample yields tens of thousands of distinct CDR3 sequences, 15% to 20% seen once. Time point noted: before trial treatment. Donors were given nivolumab, ipilimumab, aspirin, low-dose cyclophosphamide and low-dose radiotherapy.

The J gene is TRBJ1-1, the V gene TRBV7-9; possibly TRBD1 for D (5 bases). The sample was PBMCs, taken before treatment. The clonotype was recovered from a male donor with prostate cancer. The CDR3 here is CASSLTAQGEAFF. In DNA form, the CDR3 reads TGTGCCAGCAGCTTAACCGCGCAGGGTGAAGCTTTCTTT.